This entry describes one T cell receptor beta chain. The repertoire was sequenced with immunoSEQ multiplex PCR; TCRdb's copy has only in-frame clones and lacks some. The repertoire consists of about 120,000 clones, with approximately 85% occurring once and the leading ten covering 9.4%. The data originate from a study of T cell responses to AZD1222 COVID-19 vaccine. The CDR3 extends over 16 amino acids. The sequences come from peripheral blood, collected on day 0 of AZD1222 vaccination. The rearrangement links TRBV21-1 to TRBJ1-3. TRBV21-1 is shown as a pseudogene. The source is an adult in good health. The CDR3 region is CASSKVEGVSGNTIYF. The CDR3 nucleotides are TGTGCCAGCAGCAAAGTGGAGGGGGTCTCTGGAAACACCATATATTTT.